This record covers a single T cell receptor beta chain. Its antigen is not known. The data are from a study of cytomegalovirus exposure and HLA in healthy donors. Study-wide results and limits: Some public TCRs appeared in many individuals, while most sequences were rare. An ancestry cluster, one associated with Asian ancestry, reportedly showed fewer N-insertions than the 666-donor mean in a later analysis.

This PCR relied on a set of 60 Vbeta primers and 13 Jbeta primers. Sequenced by immunoSEQ multiplex PCR; TCRdb stores in-frame clones only, minus some. This table holds 45,000 to 60,000 clones. CDR1 SGHTA and CDR2 FQGNSA come from the germline V gene. The V gene lost 4 bases and the J gene lost 2 bases, with 15 bases spanning the gap. The CDR3 runs to 15 residues. This TCR was recovered from a male donor in good health and CMV-seronegative. The specimen sequenced was PBMCs. The rearrangement uses TRBV7-2 and TRBJ2-7, with a possible D match to TRBD1 (6 bases). CDR3 in amino acids: CASSSDRRSAYEQYF. For the CDR3, the DNA is TGTGCCAGCAGCTCAGACAGGCGATCTGCCTACGAGCAGTACTTC.